This TCR beta chain was captured in a study of OX40 agonist ivuxolimab in advanced cancers. Study context: Ivuxolimab is a fully human IgG2 antibody that activates OX40 (CD134). The diagnoses of dose-escalation patients were hepatocellular carcinoma, melanoma, renal cell or head and neck cancer.

Method: immunoSEQ multiplex PCR; TCRdb's copy keeps in-frame clones and lacks some. The sample lists 25,000 to 30,000 clones; about nine tenths were seen once. CDR1 is LNHDA and CDR2 is SQIVND in the germline V gene (reference sequence). The ends lost 3 bases at V and 3 bases at J; junction bases unmatched: 6. The length of the CDR3 is 15 residues. The study's findings and limits: The mean number of expanded clones was higher in CD8+ T cells than in CD4+.

Concerning this clone: What it binds is not known.

The sample here was CD4+ or CD8+ T cells sorted from blood, taken in a trial of the OX40 agonist ivuxolimab. The J gene is TRBJ2-7, the V gene TRBV19; 9 bases fit TRBD1. The sequence came from an adult with an advanced solid tumor such as melanoma, head and neck, liver or kidney cancer. Here the CDR3 DNA reads TGTGCCAGTAGTATCAAGGACAGGGGATACTACGAGCAGTACTTC. Translating it yields CASSIKDRGYYEQYF.